The T cell receptor (beta chain) described here comes from a study of T cell responses to AZD1222 COVID-19 vaccine. Whole-study results and caveats: Regions 160-218 and 743-854 held dominance among vaccine-associated CD4 TCRs, which spanned spike. There were mostly white British donors and more females than males, and clonal diversity was possibly underestimated. Just 5 to 7 AZD1222 recipients were seropositive at baseline.

CDR1 and CDR2 (germline): MDHEN, SYDVKM. This CDR3 has 14 amino acids. Trimming took off 2 bases at V and 2 bases at J, with 10 bases between the two ends. This clone was seen just once. Its antigen is not identified. Profiling relied on immunoSEQ multiplex PCR, and the TCRdb table lists in-frame clones only, not all of them. The data show 100,000 or so clones, roughly 89% seen once. The receptor comes from an adult in good health. This specimen was peripheral blood, taken on day 0 of AZD1222 vaccination. The rearrangement joins TRBV28 to TRBJ2-7; D may be TRBD2 (6 bases). Here the CDR3 reads CASSLSGLPYEQYF. CDR3 coding DNA: TGTGCCAGCAGTTTAAGCGGGCTTCCCTACGAGCAGTACTTC. Combining the CDR3 with reference TRBV28 and TRBJ2-7 gives the whole variable domain DVKVTQSSRYLVKRTGEKVFLECVQDMDHENMFWYRQDPGLGLRLIYFSYDVKMKEKGDIPEGYSVSREKKERFSLILESASTNQTSMYLCASSLSGLPYEQYFGPGTRLTVT.